The 6 T cell receptor beta chains listed next were all sequenced from one sample in a study of control samples from healthy donors and cancer patients. The method was immunoSEQ multiplex PCR; TCRdb's version includes in-frame clones alone and lacks a portion of them. The sample has about 170,000 clones, just under 95% seen once; the top ten hold 4.1%. The source material was blood. Every receptor here comes from an older woman in good health.

CDR3 residues: CASSLVASGGPTDTQYF. The DNA of the CDR3 is TGCGCCAGCAGCTTGGTGGCCAGCGGGGGGCCTACAGATACGCAGTATTTT. The chain couples TRBV5-1 to TRBJ2-3; 9 nucleotides match TRBD2. CDR3 length equals 17 residues. In germline, CDR1 is SGHRS, CDR2 YFSETQ. V dropped 0 bases and J dropped 3; count of bases not matched to a gene: 8. Full variable domain (missing parts from reference TRBV5-1 and TRBJ2-3): KAGVTQTPRYLIKTRGQQVTLSCSPISGHRSVSWYQQTPGQGLQFLFEYFSETQRNKGNFPGRFSGRQFSNSRSEMNVSTLELGDSALYLCASSLVASGGPTDTQYFGPGTRLTVL.

The chain links TRBV18 to TRBJ1-1; D gene uncertain. CDR3 size: 15 residues. Germline CDR1 reads KGHSH; CDR2 reads LQKENI. V shed 3 bases and J shed 0 bases, with 11 bases lying between them. CDR3 in amino acids: CASSPPGSMNTEAFF. CDR3 DNA: TGTGCCAGCTCACCCCCGGGTTCCATGAACACTGAAGCTTTCTTT. Variable domain in full (rest from reference TRBV18 and TRBJ1-1): NAGVMQNPRHLVRRRGQEARLRCSPMKGHSHVYWYRQLPEEGLKFMVYLQKENIIDESGMPKERFSAEFPKEGPSILRIQQVVRGDSAAYFCASSPPGSMNTEAFFGQGTRLTVV.

The genes are TRBV5-1 and TRBJ1-1; possible D gene TRBD1, 5 bases. This CDR3 is 15 amino acids long. Germline assignment: CDR1 SGHRS and CDR2 YFSETQ. The ends were cut back, 6 bases at V and 2 bases at J, with 17 bases in the middle. CDR3 protein: CASNIGGVSNTEAFF. Written as DNA, the CDR3 is TGCGCCAGCAATATCGGGGGGGTTTCCAACACTGAAGCTTTCTTT.

On this clone itself: The sample has other DNA sequences that encode this CDR3 too. This chain connects TRBV12-3 or TRBV12-4 to TRBJ1-2; no clear D. This CDR3 is built from 13 residues. With 3 bases removed from V and 4 bases from J, the gap between germline ends came to 9 bases. The chain's CDR3 is CASSFGEGYGYTF. The CDR3 nucleotides are TGTGCCAGCAGTTTCGGAGAGGGCTATGGCTACACCTTC.

V is TRBV4-2 and J is TRBJ2-1; possibly TRBD2 for D (5 bases). Looked up from germline, CDR1 is LGHNA and CDR2 is YNFKEQ. CDR3 length: 14 amino acids. Trimming pared 3 bases from V and 4 bases from J, leaving 10 bases between. In DNA, the CDR3 is TGTGCCAGCAGCCATAGTCGGGGTTACAATGAGCAGTTCTTC. Protein: CASSHSRGYNEQFF.

The CDR3 loop is CASTLRTGGYTF. The CDR3 DNA reads TGTGCCAGCACCTTAAGGACAGGCGGCTACACCTTC. The gene calls are TRBV28 and TRBJ1-2, with 7 positions matching TRBD1. The germline V gene encodes CDR1 MDHEN and CDR2 SYDVKM. V lost 7 bases and J lost 8; bases outside the gene matches: 7. CDR3 size: 12 residues.